A selection of T cell receptor beta chains follows, all from one sample in a study of blood T cell repertoires in COVID-19. Method: immunoSEQ multiplex PCR; TCRdb's copy keeps in-frame clones and lacks some. The sample yields some 300,000 clones, around 88% seen once. Source material: peripheral blood. The receptors originated from a woman in her twenties or thirties who had recovered from COVID-19. Both conserved end residues are part of each CDR3.

TRBV27 | CASSLVGQSTGELFF
TRBV28 | CASNHLTITGGNTEAFF
TRBV4-1 | CASSQGQADYNEQFF
TRBV6-6 | CASSRREAGGPGTQYF
TRBV7-8 | CASSLFRSRGDYGYTF
TRBV11-2 | CASRRIARGTGPNYGYTF
TRBV4-3 | CASSQEVPGQILNTEAFF
TRBV7-6 | CASSLLDRGRGESSYEQYF
TRBV28 | CASSGLQGTPLLANYGYTF
TRBV7-9 | CASSPVLDWLFF